The present T cell receptor (beta chain) was sequenced within a study of blood T cell repertoires in COVID-19. Whole-study context: Specimens from acute and convalescent COVID-19 originated in the United States, Italy and Spain.

A single count supports this clone. CDR3 length equals 14 residues. Germline-derived CDR1 and CDR2 are KGHSH and LQKENI. Between the trimmed V and J ends, which lost 2 bases and 2 bases, there was a span of 7 bases. Under the authors' procedure: Amplification with reference gene primers provided the estimates of nucleated cell counts. Produced via immunoSEQ multiplex PCR; TCRdb's table is partial and in-frame only. The V and J calls and clone size were taken over from that table, and D and trimming were inferred from the DNA. The table has about 100,000 clones, approximately 84% seen once. This TCR derives from a man aged 25 to 40 in a cohort sampled during active COVID-19. The sample comprised peripheral blood. The chain couples TRBV18 to TRBJ1-5; no definite D call. The CDR3 sequence: CASSPDQGNQPQHF. Here the CDR3 DNA reads TGTGCCAGCTCACCAGACCAGGGCAATCAGCCCCAGCATTTT. Using reference TRBV18 and TRBJ1-5 for the parts outside the CDR3, the full variable domain is NAGVMQNPRHLVRRRGQEARLRCSPMKGHSHVYWYRQLPEEGLKFMVYLQKENIIDESGMPKERFSAEFPKEGPSILRIQQVVRGDSAAYFCASSPDQGNQPQHFGDGTRLSIL.